The subject of this entry is one TCR beta chain. What this receptor recognizes is not known. No per-base quality is available; no much larger clone lies one base away. The data are from a study of blood T cell repertoires in COVID-19 (dated by TCRdb to the early 2020s). As for the study more broadly: Samples covering the acute and convalescent phases of COVID-19 were provided by collaborators in the United States, Italy and Spain. The material from the prospective study consisted of cDNA or gDNA derived from T cells, B-cell-depleted T cells, or PBMCs. Deeply sampled blood TCRbeta repertoires from subjects exposed to, actively infected with, or recovered from COVID-19 were included in the dataset. The repertoires were made available in a free public database intended to serve as a resource for research on the immune response to SARS-CoV-2. The samples were drawn from two sources: the first 160 participants of the ongoing ImmuneRACE study, and over 1,000 subjects contributed by 6 global collaborators. Nearly every sample came with metadata listing a de-identified subject ID, COVID-19 status, age in years and sex. HLA class I and class II types, where available, came from metadata supplied by the sample provider rather than from assay-based typing.

Collaborating institutions collected whole blood in K2EDTA tubes following their own protocols. For TCRbeta analysis, collaborator samples were shipped as frozen whole blood, as isolated PBMCs, or as DNA extracted from either sample type. General conclusions and limits of the study: Clinical and demographic metadata were provided uncurated, with the amount varying by source and participant.

TCRbeta CDR3 regions were amplified from genomic DNA using the immunoSEQ Assay, a bias-controlled multiplex PCR. Processing in the source paper ran as follows. The number of nucleated cells in each sample was estimated from the amplification of reference gene primers within the assay. To quantify the absolute abundance of each unique TCRbeta CDR3 rearrangement, sequence reads were collapsed and filtered. For each sample, productive Simpson clonality was calculated as the square root of Simpson's diversity index over productive rearrangements. This immuneACCESS table, as held by TCRdb, lists in-frame sequences with V and J called but not all clones. Of the missing ones, under half trace to an unresolved V gene in checked studies; the others have no known cause. Clonal size and the V and J genes are those of that table, whereas D and trimming came from the DNA. Across this sample there are roughly 120,000 clones, with 75% to 90% seen only once. The top ten clones comprise roughly 7.9% of the sample.

Germline trimming amounts to 3 bases on V and 4 bases on J, with 6 as the count of junction bases outside the gene matches. From the cysteine up to the phenylalanine, the CDR3 has a length of 15 residues. Only the CDR3 DNA stays, 45 bases, in frame from base 1. CDR1 and CDR2 (GTSNPN, SVGIG) derive from the germline V gene (reference sequence). The sequenced material came from peripheral blood. The clonotype comes from a man between 70 and 80 years old with acute or convalescent COVID-19. The chain was built from TRBV30 and TRBJ1-3, with 10 middle bases fitting TRBD1. The DNA sequence is TGTGCCTGGAGGCCACCGGGACAGGGGGGAAACACCATATATTTT. This codes for CAWRPPGQGGNTIYF. Full variable domain (CDR3 extended with the reference TRBV30 and TRBJ1-3 proteins): SQTIHQWPATLVQPVGSPLSLECTVEGTSNPNLYWYRQAAGRGLQLLFYSVGIGQISSEVPQNLSASRPQDRQFILSSKKLLLSDSGFYLCAWRPPGQGGNTIYFGEGSWLTVV.